This T cell receptor (beta chain) was documented in a study of blood T cell repertoires in COVID-19. In the study's own analysis: Amplification with reference gene primers provided the estimates of nucleated cell counts. Data came from immunoSEQ multiplex PCR; TCRdb stores just in-frame clones and leaves some out. V, J and clone size reflect that table, while D and trimming were determined from the DNA. Of roughly 120,000 clones in the sample, 80% to 90% are singletons; the top ten hold almost 0.9%. Sequencing input: peripheral blood. The source is a woman aged 50 to 60 with active or convalescent COVID-19.

This CDR3 reads CASSLSPGLQETQYF. CDR3 in DNA: TGTGCCAGCAGCTTATCCCCGGGACTCCAAGAGACCCAGTACTTC. The chain carries TRBV7-3 and TRBJ2-5; possibly TRBD2 for D (6 bases). Trimming removed 2 bases from V and 1 base from J, with 11 bases in between. The CDR3 is made up of 15 amino acids. Germline V lookup: CDR1 SGHTA, CDR2 FQGTGA.